The entry below describes one T cell receptor (beta chain). This specimen belongs to a study of T cell changes during pregnancy in multiple sclerosis. The protocol was immunoSEQ multiplex PCR, while the TCRdb copy is restricted to in-frame clones and leaves out a portion. Among 60,000 to 75,000 clones listed, 92% were seen once. With 4 bases removed from V and 4 bases from J, the gap between germline ends came to 16 bases. Germline V gives CDR1 MDHEN, CDR2 SYDVKM. The CDR3 runs 15 residues. The sample was peripheral blood, taken after pregnancy. This chain uses TRBV28 with TRBJ1-1; perhaps TRBD1 as D (5 bases). The sequence was obtained from a female donor with multiple sclerosis, enrolled in a pregnancy study. CDR3 loop: CASSSPGGGTTEAFF. CDR3 DNA: TGTGCCAGCAGTTCCCCCGGGGGAGGGACCACTGAAGCTTTCTTT.